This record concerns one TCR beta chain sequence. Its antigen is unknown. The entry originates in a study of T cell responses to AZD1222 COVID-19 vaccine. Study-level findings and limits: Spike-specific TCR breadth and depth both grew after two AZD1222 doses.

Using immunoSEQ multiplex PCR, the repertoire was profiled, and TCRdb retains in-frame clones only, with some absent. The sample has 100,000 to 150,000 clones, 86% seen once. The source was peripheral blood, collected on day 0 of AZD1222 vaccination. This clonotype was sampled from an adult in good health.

The CDR3 region is CASNLDTGTDISCDTEAFF. The DNA for the CDR3 is TGTGCCAGCAACCTGGACACCGGGACAGATATATCGTGTGACACTGAAGCTTTCTTT. The rearrangement joins TRBV21-1 to TRBJ1-1; the table's D call of TRBD1 was not tested on the DNA. TRBV21-1 has pseudogene status. CDR3 length: 19 residues.